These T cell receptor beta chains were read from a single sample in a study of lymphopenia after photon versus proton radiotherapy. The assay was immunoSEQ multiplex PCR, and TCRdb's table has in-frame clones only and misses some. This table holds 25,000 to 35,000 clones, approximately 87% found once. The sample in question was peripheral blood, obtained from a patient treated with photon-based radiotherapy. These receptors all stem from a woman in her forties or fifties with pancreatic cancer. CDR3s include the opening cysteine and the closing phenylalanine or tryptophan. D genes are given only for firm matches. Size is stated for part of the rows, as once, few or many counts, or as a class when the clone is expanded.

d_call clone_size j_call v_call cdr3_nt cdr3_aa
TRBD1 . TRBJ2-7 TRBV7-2 TGTGCCAGCAACCAGGGGACAGGGCCCTACGAGCAGTACTTC CASNQGTGPYEQYF
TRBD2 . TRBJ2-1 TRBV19 TGTGCCAGTAGTACAGGGACTAGCGGGAGCGAAAATGAGCAGTTCTTC CASSTGTSGSENEQFF
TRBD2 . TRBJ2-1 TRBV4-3 TGCGCCAGCAGCCAAGACGAACGGGGAGGGGCCTACAATGAGCAGTTCTTC CASSQDERGGAYNEQFF
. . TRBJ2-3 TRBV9 TGTGCCAGCAGCGCCATTAGCGGTCCTAGCACAGATACGCAGTATTTT CASSAISGPSTDTQYF
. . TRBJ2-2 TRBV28 TGTGCCAGCACTAACAGGGTAGTCGGGGAGCTGTTTTTT CASTNRVVGELFF
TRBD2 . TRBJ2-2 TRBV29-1 TGCAGCGTTTATCTAGCGGGACGGGTCGGGGAGCTGTTTTTT CSVYLAGRVGELFF
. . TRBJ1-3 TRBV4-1 TGCGCCAGCAGCCAAGGACAGGGAAACACCATATATTTT CASSQGQGNTIYF
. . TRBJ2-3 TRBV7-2 TGTGCCAGCAGCTTAGTCCCTACGCAGTATTTT CASSLVPTQYF
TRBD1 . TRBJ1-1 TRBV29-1 TGCAGCGTTCCTGGGACAGGGGCCCGAGGGTCTGAAGCTTTCTTT CSVPGTGARGSEAFF
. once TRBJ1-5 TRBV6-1 TGTGCCAGCAGTGAACTAGGACAGATGAAACATCAGCCCCAGCATTTT CASSELGQMKHQPQHF
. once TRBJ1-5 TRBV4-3 TGCGCCAGCAGCCCGGAGGGGGGACGCAATCAGCCCCAGCATTTT CASSPEGGRNQPQHF
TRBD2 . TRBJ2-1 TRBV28 TGTGCCAGCAGTTTATACGGGGGGTCCTACAATGAGCAGTTCTTC CASSLYGGSYNEQFF
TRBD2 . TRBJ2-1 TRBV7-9 TGTGCCAGCAGCTTGGGACTAGCGGGAGTAGATGAGCAGTTCTTC CASSLGLAGVDEQFF
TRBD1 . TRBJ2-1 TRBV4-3 TGCGCCAGCAGCCATACGACAGGGTCTGAGCAGTTCTTC CASSHTTGSEQFF
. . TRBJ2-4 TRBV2 TGTGCCAGCAGTGAGGAGGGTGTAGCCAAAAACATTCAGTACTTC CASSEEGVAKNIQYF
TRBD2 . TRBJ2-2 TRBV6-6 TGTGCCAGCAGACCAAGCGGGAGTTTCTTCACCGGGGAGCTGTTTTTT CASRPSGSFFTGELFF
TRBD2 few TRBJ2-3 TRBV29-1 TGCAGCGTTGCCCTGACTAGCGGGAGGGCCGCCACAGATACGCAGTATTTT CSVALTSGRAATDTQYF
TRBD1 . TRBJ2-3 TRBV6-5 TGTGCCAGCAGTTACCGACAGGGTGGCACAGATACGCAGTATTTT CASSYRQGGTDTQYF
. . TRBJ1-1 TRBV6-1 TGTGCCAGCAGTGACCCGCGACACGAAGCTTTCTTT CASSDPRHEAFF
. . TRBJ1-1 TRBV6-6 TGTGCCAGCAGTTCGGCAGGGGAAGGTTTCTTT CASSSAGEGFF
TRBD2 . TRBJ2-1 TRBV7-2 TGTGCCAGCAGCTTAGAAGGCGGGAGAAGGAGGAATGAGCAGTTCTTC CASSLEGGRRRNEQFF
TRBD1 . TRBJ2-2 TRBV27 TGTGCCAGCAGTTCACAGGGGGCTATCGGGGAGCTGTTTTTT CASSSQGAIGELFF
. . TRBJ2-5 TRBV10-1 TGCGCCAGCAGTGACCGAGCGGCCCAAGAGACCCAGTACTTC CASSDRAAQETQYF
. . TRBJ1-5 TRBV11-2 TGTGCCAGCAGCTCCGGTGGGGTAGGAAATCAGCCCCAGCATTTT CASSSGGVGNQPQHF
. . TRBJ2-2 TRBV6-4 TGTGCCAGCAGTGGACAGTCTACCGGGGAGCTGTTTTTT CASSGQSTGELFF
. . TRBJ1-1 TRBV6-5 TGTGCCAGCAGCCCCCTTGCAGTCACTGAAGCTTTCTTT CASSPLAVTEAFF
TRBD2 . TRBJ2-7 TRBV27 TGTGCCAGCAGTCAACCCAGGACTAGCGGGAGCTACGAGCAGTACTTC CASSQPRTSGSYEQYF
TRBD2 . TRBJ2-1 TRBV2 TGTGCCAGCACTGACCCTATTTCGGGGGGGGGCACCTACAATGAGCAGTTCTTC CASTDPISGGGTYNEQFF
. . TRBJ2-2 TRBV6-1 TGTGCCAGCAGTGAAGAACAGCCTTCGAACACCGGGGAGCTGTTTTTT CASSEEQPSNTGELFF
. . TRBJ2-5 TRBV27 TGTGCCAGCAGTTGGACATACCAAGAGACCCAGTACTTC CASSWTYQETQYF
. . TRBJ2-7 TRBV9 TGTGCCAGCAGTGAGGGGTCTAGCGTCTCCTACGAGCAGTACTTC CASSEGSSVSYEQYF
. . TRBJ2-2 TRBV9 TGTGCCAGCAGCGAACCGCGCCTGGACCCGAACACCGGGGAGCTGTTTTTT CASSEPRLDPNTGELFF
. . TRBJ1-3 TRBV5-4 TGTGCCAGCAGCTTGGCCAGGGCCGGAAACACCATATATTTT CASSLARAGNTIYF
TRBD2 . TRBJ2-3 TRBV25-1 TGTGCCAGCAGTCCTGGGACTAGCGGGAGCCTCGGTACGCAGTATTTT CASSPGTSGSLGTQYF
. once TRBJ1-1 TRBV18 TGTGCCAGCTCACCATACGTCGGCGCTGAAGCTTTCTTT CASSPYVGAEAFF
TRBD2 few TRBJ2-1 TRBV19 TGTGCCAGTAGTCTGGGGACTAGCTGGGATGAGCAGTTCTTC CASSLGTSWDEQFF
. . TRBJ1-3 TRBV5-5 TGTGCCAGCAGCTCAGACTCGGTAGTTCGGGACACCATATATTTT CASSSDSVVRDTIYF
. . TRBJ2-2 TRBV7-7 TGTGCCAGCAGCTTAGGGGCAGGGAACACCGGGGAGCTGTTTTTT CASSLGAGNTGELFF
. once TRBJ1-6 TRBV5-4 TGTGCCAGCAGCCCCGCAGGTCATTCACCCCTCCACTTT CASSPAGHSPLHF
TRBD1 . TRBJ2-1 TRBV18 TGTGCCAGCTCGACAGGGTTAAGCTCCTACAATGAGCAGTTCTTC CASSTGLSSYNEQFF
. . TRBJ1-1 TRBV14 TGTGCCAGCAGCCAAGGGGGCAACACTGAAGCTTTCTTT CASSQGGNTEAFF
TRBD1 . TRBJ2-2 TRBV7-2 TGTGCCAGCAGTTTACAGGGGTGGGGGAACACCGGGGAGCTGTTTTTT CASSLQGWGNTGELFF
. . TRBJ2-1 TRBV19 TGTGCCAGTAGTCTGACCTTTAATGAGCAGTTCTTC CASSLTFNEQFF
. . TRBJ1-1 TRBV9 TGTGCCAGCAGCGCCCTTTCGAGTTTCTATGAAGCTTTCTTT CASSALSSFYEAFF
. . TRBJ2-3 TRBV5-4 TGTGCCAGCAGCTTTGGGCCTTTCACAGATACGCAGTATTTT CASSFGPFTDTQYF
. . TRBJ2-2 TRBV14 TGTGCCAGCAGCCCTGGCTGGGTGAACACCGGGGAGCTGTTTTTT CASSPGWVNTGELFF
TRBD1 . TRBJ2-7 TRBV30 TGTGCCGGCCGGGACAGGGGTTACGAGCAGTACTTC CAGRDRGYEQYF
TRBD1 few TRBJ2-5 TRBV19 TGTGCCAGTAGTAAAGGACAGGGTTCCACCGAAGAGACCCAGTACTTC CASSKGQGSTEETQYF
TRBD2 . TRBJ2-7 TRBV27 TGTGCCAGCAGTTTGGCGGGAGCCGCCTACGAGCAGTACTTC CASSLAGAAYEQYF
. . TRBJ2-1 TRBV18 TGTGCCAGCTCACCCCTTGGGCAGGGCTCCTACAATGAGCAGTTCTTC CASSPLGQGSYNEQFF
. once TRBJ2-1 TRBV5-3 TGTGCCAGAAGCTTGAAGATGCGCTACAATGAGCAGTTCTTC CARSLKMRYNEQFF